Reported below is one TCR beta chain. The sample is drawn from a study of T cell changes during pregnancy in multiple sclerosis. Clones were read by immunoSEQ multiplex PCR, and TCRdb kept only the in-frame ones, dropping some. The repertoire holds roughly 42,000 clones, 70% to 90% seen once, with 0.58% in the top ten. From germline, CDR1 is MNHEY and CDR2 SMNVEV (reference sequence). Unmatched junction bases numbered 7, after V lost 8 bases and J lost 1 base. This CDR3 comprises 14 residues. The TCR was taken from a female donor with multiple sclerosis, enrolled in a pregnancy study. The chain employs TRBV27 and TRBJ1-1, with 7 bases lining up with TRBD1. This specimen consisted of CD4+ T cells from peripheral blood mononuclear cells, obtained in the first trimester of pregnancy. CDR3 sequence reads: CASAFRTGNTEAFF. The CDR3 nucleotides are TGTGCCAGCGCCTTTCGGACAGGGAACACTGAAGCTTTCTTT.